This T cell receptor beta chain was sequenced during a study of blood T cells in healthy people across ages. Healthy Russian Caucasian donors spanned ages 6 to 90 years. Whenever a sample was processed, at least 6 million PBMCs were isolated. Next came a second PCR, run for about 7 to 12 cycles, which used a sample-barcoded 5' primer along with a J-beta primer mix. Every sample gave at least 2.5 million paired-end reads containing CDR3. TCRdb ran MiXCR on the 5' RACE reads and lists one entry per CDR3 protein. The repertoire has more than 1.4 million distinct CDR3 sequences, about 43% of them found once; the top ten carry 7% to 9%. Regarding the study as a whole: More naive CD4+ cells and higher diversity were found in long-lived than in aged donors.

In this sample, this clonotype turned up a few times. Its antigen remains unknown. Input material: blood. The clonotype was recovered from a woman between 18 and 30 years old in good health.

The CDR3 DNA sequence: TGCAGCGTTCTTCCTACCCTTACTAGCGGGGGAGACTACAATGAGCAGTTCTTC. Its translation is CSVLPTLTSGGDYNEQFF. This rearrangement joins TRBV29-1 to TRBJ2-1; the match to TRBD2 covers 11 bases. The CDR3 has 18 amino acids. Germline trimming cut 5 bases from V and 3 bases from J; bases unmatched to any gene: 15. Looked up from germline, CDR1 is SQVTM and CDR2 is ANQGSEA.